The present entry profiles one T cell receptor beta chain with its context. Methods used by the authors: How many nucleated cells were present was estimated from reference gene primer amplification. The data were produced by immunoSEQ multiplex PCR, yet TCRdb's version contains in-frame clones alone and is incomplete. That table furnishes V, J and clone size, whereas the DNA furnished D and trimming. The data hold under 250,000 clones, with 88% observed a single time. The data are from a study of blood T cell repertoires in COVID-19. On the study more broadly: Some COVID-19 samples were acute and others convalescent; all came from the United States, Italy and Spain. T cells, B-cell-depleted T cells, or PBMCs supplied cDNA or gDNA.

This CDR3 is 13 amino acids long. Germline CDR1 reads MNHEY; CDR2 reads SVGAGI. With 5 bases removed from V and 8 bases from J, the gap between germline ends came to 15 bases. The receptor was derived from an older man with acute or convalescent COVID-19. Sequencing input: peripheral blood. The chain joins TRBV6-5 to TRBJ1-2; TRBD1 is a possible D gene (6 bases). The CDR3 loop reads CASSPRGGGGYTF. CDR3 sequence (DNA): TGTGCCAGCAGTCCCCGAGGTGGGGGCGGCTACACCTTC.